A single sample gave rise to the 17 T cell receptor beta chains below, sequenced in a study of cytotoxic CD8 clonotypes in ibrutinib-treated CLL. Generated by immunoSEQ multiplex PCR, the TCRdb table keeps only in-frame clones and is missing some. The table lists about 300,000 clones, 76% of them singletons. The specimen comprised PBMCs, sampled at disease progression, from a patient treated with ibrutinib. These receptors originate from a human donor with chronic lymphocytic leukemia.

The gene calls are TRBV10-3 and TRBJ2-7, with unresolved D. Germline V gene lookup returns CDR1 ENHRY and CDR2 SYGVKD. CDR3 length: 12 amino acids. V was shortened by 8 bases and J by 2 bases, with 10 bases between the two germline ends. CDR3 DNA sequence: TGTGCCATCGGAAGGATCACCTACGAGCAGTACTTC. Amino acid sequence: CAIGRITYEQYF.

The CDR3 here is CASSQSGLGQPQHF. The CDR3 bases are TGCGCCAGCAGCCAATCTGGGTTGGGTCAGCCCCAGCATTTT. The J gene is TRBJ1-5, the V gene TRBV4-1; no clear D. In germline, CDR1 is MGHRA, CDR2 YSYEKL. Trimming removed 2 bases from V and 6 bases from J, with 11 bases in between. CDR3 length: 14 residues.

The CDR3 protein is CSVGGTGNGEQFF. As DNA, the CDR3 is TGCAGCGTTGGGGGGACAGGCAACGGTGAGCAGTTCTTC. The V call is TRBV29-1, the J call TRBJ2-1; 8 bases are a match to TRBD1. The CDR3 is made up of 13 amino acids. The germline V gene encodes CDR1 SQVTM and CDR2 ANQGSEA. V lost 4 bases, J lost 9 bases, and 8 bases stayed unmatched.

The chain couples TRBV5-4 to TRBJ2-7, with a possible D match to TRBD1 (5 bases). Germline CDR1 SGHNT, CDR2 YYREEE (reference sequence). The V end lost 0 bases, the J end lost 0 bases, and 10 bases lay between the germline ends. The CDR3 extends over 15 amino acids. CDR3 nucleotides: TGTGCCAGCAGCTTGGCAGGGCTCAACTCCTACGAGCAGTACTTC. Its translation is CASSLAGLNSYEQYF.

The chain employs TRBV5-4 and TRBJ2-3; possibly TRBD1 for D (5 bases). Trimming pared 3 bases from V and 4 bases from J, leaving 9 bases between. The V gene's germline CDR1 is SGHNT and CDR2 YYREEE (reference sequence). The CDR3 is 13 amino acids. DNA for the CDR3: TGTGCCAGCAGCTCGCAGGGATCAGATACGCAGTATTTT. This codes for CASSSQGSDTQYF.

This chain connects TRBV6-6 to TRBJ1-1, with a tentative D call TRBD1 (5 bases). Germline V gene lookup returns CDR1 MNHNY and CDR2 SVGAGI (reference sequence). V was pared by 5 bases and J by 5 bases, with 18 bases between. This CDR3 is 15 amino acids long. The CDR3 protein is CASSQSETRGTEAFF. CDR3 nucleotide sequence: TGTGCCAGCAGTCAATCAGAAACCCGGGGGACTGAAGCTTTCTTT.

This clone was counted a single time. The chain is built from TRBV4-1 and TRBJ2-7; D is undetermined. The CDR3 runs 11 residues. V was shortened by 0 bases and J by 9 bases, with 6 bases between the two germline ends. Germline values: CDR1 MGHRA, CDR2 YSYEKL. The CDR3: CASSQERVQYF. The CDR3 DNA follows: TGCGCCAGCAGCCAAGAGAGAGTGCAGTACTTC.

This chain uses TRBV4-1 with TRBJ1-2; tentatively, D is TRBD1 (5 bases). CDR3 length: 13 amino acids. Germline CDR1 is MGHRA and CDR2 is YSYEKL. Trimming cost V 6 bases and J 2 bases, with 10 bases left between them. CDR3: CASRGADNYGYTF. CDR3 sequence (DNA): TGCGCCAGCAGAGGGGCCGACAACTATGGCTACACCTTC.

This clone was counted a single time. J is TRBJ2-1 and V is TRBV19; D perhaps matches TRBD1 (6 bases). V lost 6 bases and J 6 bases, leaving 15 bases between the germline ends. This CDR3 has 14 amino acids. Germline CDR1 is LNHDA and CDR2 is SQIVND (reference sequence). The CDR3 sequence: CASRITVRGNEQFF. CDR3 DNA: TGTGCCAGTAGGATCACCGTCAGGGGCAATGAGCAGTTCTTC.

This chain links TRBV19 with TRBJ1-3, with 7 bases aligning to TRBD1. Per germline, CDR1 LNHDA and CDR2 SQIVND (reference sequence). The length of the CDR3 is 17 residues. V was clipped by 9 bases and J by 0 bases; unmatched bases: 14. This chain's CDR3 is CASQGVYRPSSGNTIYF. CDR3 nucleotides: TGTGCCAGCCAGGGGGTCTATCGTCCGAGCTCTGGAAACACCATATATTTT.

The chain has TRBV5-1 and TRBJ2-7; 9 positions match TRBD1. The CDR3 is made up of 17 amino acids. V was clipped by 4 bases and J by 3 bases; unmatched bases: 14. Per germline, CDR1 SGHRS and CDR2 YFSETQ. CDR3 nucleotide sequence: TGCGCCAGCAGCCCTGGGTGGGACAGGGCGAAATACTACGAGCAGTACTTC. This gives the protein CASSPGWDRAKYYEQYF.

The CDR3: CATSRDTGYQPQHF. The CDR3 DNA is TGTGCCACCAGCAGAGATACAGGTTATCAGCCCCAGCATTTT. The chain carries TRBV15 and TRBJ1-5; possibly TRBD1 for D (5 bases). This CDR3 spans 14 amino acids. Germline V CDR1 and CDR2: LNHNV, YYDKDF (reference sequence). With 0 bases removed from V and 5 bases from J, the gap between germline ends came to 8 bases.

J is TRBJ2-7 and V is TRBV4-1; tentative D call: TRBD2 (6 bases). V was clipped by 3 bases and J by 6 bases, with 9 bases between them. Germline V gene data show CDR1 as MGHRA and CDR2 as YSYEKL. This CDR3 spans 12 amino acids. This CDR3 is CASSQGRSEQYF. The CDR3 nucleotides read TGCGCCAGCAGCCAGGGGAGGTCCGAGCAGTACTTC.

This sequence joins TRBV9 and TRBJ2-2; D unclear. Germline-derived CDR1 and CDR2 are SGDLS and YYNGEE. The V end lost 4 bases, the J end lost 3 bases, and 10 bases lay between the germline ends. CDR3 length equals 14 residues. This chain's CDR3 is CASSKSPHTGELFF. In DNA, the CDR3 is TGTGCCAGCAGCAAGTCTCCCCACACCGGGGAGCTGTTTTTT.

The gene calls are TRBV5-6 and TRBJ2-5, with a tentative D call TRBD2 (6 bases). Per germline, CDR1 SGHDT and CDR2 YYEEEE. Deletions cut 0 bases from V and 7 bases from J, with 19 bases between. The CDR3 has 16 residues. The CDR3 spells CASSLAGTPDSATQYF. DNA of the CDR3: TGTGCCAGCAGCTTGGCCGGGACTCCCGATTCCGCGACCCAGTACTTC.

This chain joins TRBV5-4 and TRBJ2-1; the D gene is possibly TRBD2 (5 bases). The CDR3 consists of 16 residues. The V and J ends lost 5 bases and 8 bases respectively, with 23 bases between them. Germline CDR1 reads SGHNT; CDR2 reads YYREEE (reference sequence). The CDR3 DNA is TGTGCCAGCAGTCGGTTGGGTCTAGCTTCTTACGATGAGCAGTTCTTC. It encodes CASSRLGLASYDEQFF. Complete variable domain (other parts from reference TRBV5-4 and TRBJ2-1): ETGVTQSPTHLIKTRGQQVTLRCSSQSGHNTVSWYQQALGQGPQFIFQYYREEENGRGNFPPRFSGLQFPNYSSELNVNALELDDSALYLCASSRLGLASYDEQFFGPGTRLTVL.

V is TRBV6-5 and J is TRBJ2-5; 7 positions match TRBD1. Unmatched junction bases numbered 9, after V lost 7 bases and J lost 4 bases. This CDR3 has 14 residues. Germline CDR1 and CDR2: MNHEY and SVGAGI. CDR3 in amino acids: CASKSDRVVETQYF. The CDR3 DNA reads TGTGCCAGCAAAAGTGACAGGGTTGTAGAGACCCAGTACTTC.